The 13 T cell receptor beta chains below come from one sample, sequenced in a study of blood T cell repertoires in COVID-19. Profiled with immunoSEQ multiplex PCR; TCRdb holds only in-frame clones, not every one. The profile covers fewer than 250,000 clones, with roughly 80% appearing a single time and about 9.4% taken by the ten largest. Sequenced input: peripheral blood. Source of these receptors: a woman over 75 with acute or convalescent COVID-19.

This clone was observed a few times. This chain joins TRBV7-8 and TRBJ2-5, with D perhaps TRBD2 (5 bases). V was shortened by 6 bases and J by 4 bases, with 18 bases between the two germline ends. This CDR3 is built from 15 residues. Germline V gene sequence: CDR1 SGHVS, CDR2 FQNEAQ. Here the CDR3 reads CASRFDKERVETQYF. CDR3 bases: TGTGCCAGCAGATTTGACAAGGAGAGGGTAGAGACCCAGTACTTC.

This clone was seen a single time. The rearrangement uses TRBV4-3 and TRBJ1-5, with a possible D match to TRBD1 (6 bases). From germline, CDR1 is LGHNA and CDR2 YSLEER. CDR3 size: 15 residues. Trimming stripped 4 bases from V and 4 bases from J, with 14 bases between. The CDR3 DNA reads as TGCGCCAGCAGCCCGTCACCCACAGGGAATCAGCCCCAGCATTTT. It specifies CASSPSPTGNQPQHF.

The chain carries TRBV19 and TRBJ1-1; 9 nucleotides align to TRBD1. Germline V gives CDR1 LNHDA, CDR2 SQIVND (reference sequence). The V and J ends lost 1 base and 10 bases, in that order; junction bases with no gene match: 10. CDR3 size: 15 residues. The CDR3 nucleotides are TGTGCCAGTAGTATAGGCACAGGGGGCCAAATAGGAGCTTTCTTT. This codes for CASSIGTGGQIGAFF.

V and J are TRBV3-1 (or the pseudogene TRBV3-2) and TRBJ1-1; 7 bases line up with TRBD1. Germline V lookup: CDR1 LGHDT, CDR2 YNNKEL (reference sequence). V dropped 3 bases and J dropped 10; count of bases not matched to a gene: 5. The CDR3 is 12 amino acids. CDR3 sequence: CASSHRTGVAFF. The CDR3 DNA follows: TGTGCCAGCAGCCACAGAACAGGGGTAGCTTTCTTT.

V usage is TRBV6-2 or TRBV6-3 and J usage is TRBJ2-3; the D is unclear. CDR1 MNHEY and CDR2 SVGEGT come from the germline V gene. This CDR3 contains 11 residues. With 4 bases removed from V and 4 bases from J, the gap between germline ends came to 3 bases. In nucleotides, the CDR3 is TGTGCCAGCAGTTTAGCAGATACGCAGTATTTT. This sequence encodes CASSLADTQYF.

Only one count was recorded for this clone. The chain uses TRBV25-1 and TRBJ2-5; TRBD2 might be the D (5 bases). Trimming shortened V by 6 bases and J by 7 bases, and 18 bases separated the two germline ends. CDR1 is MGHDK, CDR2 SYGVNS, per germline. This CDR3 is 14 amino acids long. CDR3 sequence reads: CASSASGMGWTQYF. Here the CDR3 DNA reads TGTGCCAGCAGCGCTTCGGGGATGGGGTGGACCCAGTACTTC.

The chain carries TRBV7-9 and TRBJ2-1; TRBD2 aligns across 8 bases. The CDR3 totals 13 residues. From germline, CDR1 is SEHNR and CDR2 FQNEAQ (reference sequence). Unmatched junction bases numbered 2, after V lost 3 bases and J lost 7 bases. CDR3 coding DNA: TGTGCCAGCAGCTTGGGACTAGATAATGAGCAGTTCTTC. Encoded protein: CASSLGLDNEQFF. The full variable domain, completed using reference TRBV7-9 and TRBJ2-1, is DTGVSQNPRHKITKRGQNVTFRCDPISEHNRLYWYRQTLGQGPEFLTYFQNEAQLEKSRLLSDRFSAERPKGSFSTLEIQRTEQGDSAMYLCASSLGLDNEQFFGPGTRLTVL.

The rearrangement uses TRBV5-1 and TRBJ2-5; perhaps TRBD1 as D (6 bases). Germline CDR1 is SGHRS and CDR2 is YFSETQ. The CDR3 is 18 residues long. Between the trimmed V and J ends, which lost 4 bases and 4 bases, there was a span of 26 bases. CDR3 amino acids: CASSTGIGALPNLETQYF. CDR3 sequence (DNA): TGCGCCAGCAGCACAGGGATCGGGGCCCTTCCCAACTTAGAGACCCAGTACTTC.

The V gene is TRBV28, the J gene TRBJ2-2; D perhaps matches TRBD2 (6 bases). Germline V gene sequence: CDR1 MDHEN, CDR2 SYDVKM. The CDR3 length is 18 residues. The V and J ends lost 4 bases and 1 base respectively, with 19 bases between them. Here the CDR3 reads CASSYPPPGLLNTGELFF. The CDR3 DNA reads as TGTGCCAGCAGTTACCCCCCCCCGGGACTCCTGAACACCGGGGAGCTGTTTTTT.

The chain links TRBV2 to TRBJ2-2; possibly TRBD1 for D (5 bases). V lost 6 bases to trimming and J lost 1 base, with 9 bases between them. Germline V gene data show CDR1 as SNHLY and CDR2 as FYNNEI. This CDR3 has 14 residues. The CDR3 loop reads CASRARENTGELFF. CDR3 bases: TGTGCCAGCAGAGCCAGGGAGAACACCGGGGAGCTGTTTTTT. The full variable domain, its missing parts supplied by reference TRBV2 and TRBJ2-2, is EPEVTQTPSHQVTQMGQEVILRCVPISNHLYFYWYRQILGQKVEFLVSFYNNEISEKSEIFDDQFSVERPDGSNFTLKIRSTKLEDSAMYFCASRARENTGELFFGEGSRLTVL.

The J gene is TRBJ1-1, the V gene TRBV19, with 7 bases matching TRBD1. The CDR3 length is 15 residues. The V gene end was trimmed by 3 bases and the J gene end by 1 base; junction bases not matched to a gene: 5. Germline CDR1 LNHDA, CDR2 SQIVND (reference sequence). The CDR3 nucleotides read TGTGCCAGTAGTATGGGGACAGTCTCGAACACTGAAGCTTTCTTT. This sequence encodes CASSMGTVSNTEAFF.

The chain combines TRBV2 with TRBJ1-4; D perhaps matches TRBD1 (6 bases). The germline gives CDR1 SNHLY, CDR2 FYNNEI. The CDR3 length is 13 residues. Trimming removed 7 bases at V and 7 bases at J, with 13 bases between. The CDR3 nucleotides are TGTGCCAGCAATGGGGGCGGGGGTGAAAAACTGTTTTTT. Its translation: CASNGGGGEKLFF.

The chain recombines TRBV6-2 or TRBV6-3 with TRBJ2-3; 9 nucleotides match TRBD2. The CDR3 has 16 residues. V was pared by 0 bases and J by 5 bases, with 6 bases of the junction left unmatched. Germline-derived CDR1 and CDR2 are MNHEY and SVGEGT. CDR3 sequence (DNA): TGTGCCAGCAGTTACTCGATAGCGGGGGCTGTAGATACGCAGTATTTT. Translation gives CASSYSIAGAVDTQYF.